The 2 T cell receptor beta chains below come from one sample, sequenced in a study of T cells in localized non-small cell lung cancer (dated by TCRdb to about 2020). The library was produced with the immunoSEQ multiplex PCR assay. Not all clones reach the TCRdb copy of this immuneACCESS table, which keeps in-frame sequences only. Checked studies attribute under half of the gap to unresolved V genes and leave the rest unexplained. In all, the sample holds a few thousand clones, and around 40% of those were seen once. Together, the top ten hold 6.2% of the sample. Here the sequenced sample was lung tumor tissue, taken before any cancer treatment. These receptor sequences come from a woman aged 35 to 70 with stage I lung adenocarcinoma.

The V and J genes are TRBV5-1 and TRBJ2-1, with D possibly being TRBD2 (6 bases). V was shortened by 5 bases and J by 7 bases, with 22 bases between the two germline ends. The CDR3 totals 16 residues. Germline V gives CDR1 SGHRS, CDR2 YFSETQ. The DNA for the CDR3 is TGCGCCAGCAGATCCCAAAGCGGGCCCTCGGTGAATGAGCAGTTCTTC. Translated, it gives CASRSQSGPSVNEQFF. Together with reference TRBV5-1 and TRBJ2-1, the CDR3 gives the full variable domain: KAGVTQTPRYLIKTRGQQVTLSCSPISGHRSVSWYQQTPGQGLQFLFEYFSETQRNKGNFPGRFSGRQFSNSRSEMNVSTLELGDSALYLCASRSQSGPSVNEQFFGPGTRLTVL.

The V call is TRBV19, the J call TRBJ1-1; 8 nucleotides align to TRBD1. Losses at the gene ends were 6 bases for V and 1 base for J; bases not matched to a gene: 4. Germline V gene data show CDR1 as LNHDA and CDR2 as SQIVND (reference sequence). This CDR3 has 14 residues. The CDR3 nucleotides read TGTGCCAGTAGCCCCGGGACAGGGAACACTGAAGCTTTCTTT. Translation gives CASSPGTGNTEAFF. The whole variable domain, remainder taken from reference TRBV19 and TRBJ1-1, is DGGITQSPKYLFRKEGQNVTLSCEQNLNHDAMYWYRQDPGQGLRLIYYSQIVNDFQKGDIAEGYSVSREKKESFPLTVTSAQKNPTAFYLCASSPGTGNTEAFFGQGTRLTVV.